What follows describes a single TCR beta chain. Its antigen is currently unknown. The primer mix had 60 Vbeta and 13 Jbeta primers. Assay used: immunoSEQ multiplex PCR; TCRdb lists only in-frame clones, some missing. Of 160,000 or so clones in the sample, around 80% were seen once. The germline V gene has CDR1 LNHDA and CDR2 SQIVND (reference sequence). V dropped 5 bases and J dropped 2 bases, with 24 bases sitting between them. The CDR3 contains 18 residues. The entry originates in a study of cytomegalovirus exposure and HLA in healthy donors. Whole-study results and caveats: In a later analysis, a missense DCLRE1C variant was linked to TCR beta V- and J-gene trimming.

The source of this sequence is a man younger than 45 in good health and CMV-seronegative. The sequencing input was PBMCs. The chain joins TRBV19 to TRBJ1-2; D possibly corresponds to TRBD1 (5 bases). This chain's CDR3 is CASSDARRATLNNYGYTF. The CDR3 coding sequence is TGTGCCAGTAGTGACGCTCGCAGGGCTACTCTAAACAACTATGGCTACACCTTC.